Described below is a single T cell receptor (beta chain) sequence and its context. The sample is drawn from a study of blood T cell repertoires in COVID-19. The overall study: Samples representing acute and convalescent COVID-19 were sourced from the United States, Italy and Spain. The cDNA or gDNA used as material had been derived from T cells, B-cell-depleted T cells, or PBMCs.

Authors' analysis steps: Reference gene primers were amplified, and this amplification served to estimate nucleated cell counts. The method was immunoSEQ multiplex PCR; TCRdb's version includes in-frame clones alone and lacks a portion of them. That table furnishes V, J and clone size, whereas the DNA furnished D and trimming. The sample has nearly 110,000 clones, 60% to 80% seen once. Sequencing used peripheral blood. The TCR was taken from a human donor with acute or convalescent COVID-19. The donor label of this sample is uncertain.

The CDR3 nucleotides read TGCGCCAGCAGCCCAGGGTACCTTAGCTCTGGGGCCAACGTCCTGACTTTC. This codes for CASSPGYLSSGANVLTF. J is TRBJ2-6 and V is TRBV10-2; a weak D match, TRBD1 (5 bases). Trimming shortened V by 6 bases and J by 0 bases, and 15 bases separated the two germline ends. From germline, CDR1 is WSHSY and CDR2 SAAADI. The CDR3 is made up of 17 amino acids.